This is a list of T cell receptor beta chains from one sample in a study of technical replicates of blood from a handful of donors. Assay used: immunoSEQ multiplex PCR; TCRdb lists only in-frame clones, some missing. This table has about 93,000 clones, 95% appearing once. The sample comprised T cells isolated from PBMCs. The receptors were sampled from a human donor in good health. The CDR3 runs from the conserved cysteine through the conserved F or W. Fields, in order: D gene, J gene, clone size, V gene, CDR3 protein, CDR3 DNA. A D gene is named only where the DNA matches it firmly. Some rows mark clone size as missing; the rest say once, few, many or name a class of expanded clone.

d_gene: NA
j_gene: TRBJ2-2
abundance: NA
v_gene: TRBV7-9
CDR3aa: CASVSATGELFF
CDR3nt: TGTGCCAGCGTCAGCGCCACCGGGGAGCTGTTTTTT

d_gene: NA
j_gene: TRBJ2-3
abundance: few
v_gene: TRBV5-4
CDR3aa: CASSKTGDYRVTDTDTQYF
CDR3nt: TGTGCCAGCAGCAAGACGGGGGACTACAGGGTTACGGACACAGATACGCAGTATTTT

d_gene: TRBD1
j_gene: TRBJ2-1
abundance: NA
v_gene: TRBV5-8
CDR3aa: CASRLAGTGYNEQFF
CDR3nt: TGTGCCAGCAGACTCGCCGGGACAGGTTACAATGAGCAGTTCTTC

d_gene: NA
j_gene: TRBJ1-2
abundance: NA
v_gene: TRBV7-2
CDR3aa: CASSVEGVGGYGYTF
CDR3nt: TGTGCCAGCAGCGTAGAAGGGGTGGGCGGCTATGGCTACACCTTC

d_gene: NA
j_gene: TRBJ1-4
abundance: NA
v_gene: TRBV20-1
CDR3aa: CSAMGGEKLFF
CDR3nt: TGCAGTGCTATGGGAGGAGAAAAACTGTTTTTT

d_gene: TRBD1
j_gene: TRBJ1-3
abundance: NA
v_gene: TRBV25-1
CDR3aa: CASSIPGTGGNTIYF
CDR3nt: TGTGCCAGCAGTATACCCGGGACAGGAGGAAACACCATATATTTT

d_gene: TRBD2
j_gene: TRBJ2-1
abundance: NA
v_gene: TRBV11-3
CDR3aa: CASSLGTSGINEQFF
CDR3nt: TGTGCCAGCAGCTTGGGGACTAGCGGGATCAATGAGCAGTTCTTC

d_gene: NA
j_gene: TRBJ1-1
abundance: few
v_gene: TRBV2
CDR3aa: CASRQQGNTEAFF
CDR3nt: TGTGCCAGCAGGCAACAGGGAAACACTGAAGCTTTCTTT

d_gene: TRBD1
j_gene: TRBJ1-5
abundance: NA
v_gene: TRBV6-1
CDR3aa: CAGETGESNQPQHF
CDR3nt: TGTGCCGGTGAGACAGGGGAGAGCAATCAGCCCCAGCATTTT

d_gene: TRBD2
j_gene: TRBJ2-1
abundance: NA
v_gene: TRBV10-1
CDR3aa: CASSEVFPAGLGSYNEQFF
CDR3nt: TGCGCCAGCAGTGAAGTTTTCCCAGCGGGACTTGGCTCCTACAATGAGCAGTTCTTC

d_gene: NA
j_gene: TRBJ2-1
abundance: NA
v_gene: TRBV9
CDR3aa: CASSVHSSYNEQFF
CDR3nt: TGTGCCAGCAGCGTCCATAGCTCCTACAATGAGCAGTTCTTC

d_gene: TRBD2
j_gene: TRBJ2-3
abundance: once
v_gene: TRBV7-3
CDR3aa: CASRSGGSTDTQYF
CDR3nt: TGTGCCAGCAGGAGCGGGGGGAGCACAGATACGCAGTATTTT

d_gene: NA
j_gene: TRBJ2-3
abundance: NA
v_gene: TRBV5-1
CDR3aa: CASSLAPGDTQYF
CDR3nt: TGCGCCAGCAGCTTGGCCCCAGGGGATACGCAGTATTTT

d_gene: TRBD2
j_gene: TRBJ2-1
abundance: once
v_gene: TRBV2
CDR3aa: CASSFRPGTSAGEQFF
CDR3nt: TGTGCCAGCAGTTTCCGGCCCGGGACTAGCGCGGGTGAGCAGTTCTTC

d_gene: TRBD2
j_gene: TRBJ2-5
abundance: NA
v_gene: TRBV5-6
CDR3aa: CASSLGGGAMETQYF
CDR3nt: TGTGCCAGCAGCTTGGGCGGGGGGGCCATGGAGACCCAGTACTTC

d_gene: NA
j_gene: TRBJ1-5
abundance: NA
v_gene: TRBV9
CDR3aa: CASSAGGLGQPQHF
CDR3nt: TGTGCCAGCAGCGCGGGGGGCTTAGGTCAGCCCCAGCATTTT

d_gene: NA
j_gene: TRBJ1-2
abundance: NA
v_gene: TRBV9
CDR3aa: CASSGGQNYGYTF
CDR3nt: TGTGCCAGCAGCGGTGGACAGAACTATGGCTACACCTTC

d_gene: NA
j_gene: TRBJ2-1
abundance: NA
v_gene: TRBV27
CDR3aa: CASSLFFVGAIGDEQFF
CDR3nt: TGTGCCAGCAGTTTATTTTTTGTGGGGGCCATAGGAGATGAGCAGTTCTTC

d_gene: TRBD1
j_gene: TRBJ1-3
abundance: NA
v_gene: TRBV11-3
CDR3aa: CASSSGQGNTIYF
CDR3nt: TGTGCCAGCAGCTCTGGACAGGGGAACACCATATATTTT